A selection of T cell receptor beta chains follows, all from one sample in a study of neurological immune-mediated disorders. TCRdb independently ran MiXCR on the 5' RACE reads; one entry per CDR3 protein. The data hold about 55,000 distinct CDR3 sequences, with 3% to 4.5% observed a single time. The sample comprised PBMCs. The receptor source for this set is a young man with multiple sclerosis. Both conserved end residues are part of each CDR3. A D gene is named only where the DNA matches it firmly. The size of a clone is reported for some rows only, either as once, few or many, or as a class for expanded clones.

v_gene	d_gene	j_gene	abundance	CDR3nt	CDR3aa
TRBV20-1	NA	TRBJ1-2	NA	TGCAGTGCTCCCAGGGTCCGGGACTATGGCTACACCTTC	CSAPRVRDYGYTF
TRBV5-1	TRBD1	TRBJ2-1	many	TGCGCCAGCAGCACCCCCGGGACAGGGCAGTTCTTC	CASSTPGTGQFF
TRBV7-9	NA	TRBJ2-2	many	TGTGCCAGCAGCTTATCAAAACGGGATGGCGGGGAGCTGTTTTTT	CASSLSKRDGGELFF
TRBV20-1	TRBD1	TRBJ2-1	NA	TGCAGTGCTACCCCGGGACAGGGGATGGGAGTTGAGCAGTTCTTC	CSATPGQGMGVEQFF
TRBV6-1	NA	TRBJ2-4	many	TGTGCCAGCACCCCAAGGCAGGGAGCAGCCAAAAACATTCAGTACTTC	CASTPRQGAAKNIQYF
TRBV24-1	TRBD2	TRBJ2-3	many	TGTGCCACCAGTGATACCTTGCCTGATGGACTAGCGGGGGGCCCGGATATGGATACGCAGTATTTT	CATSDTLPDGLAGGPDMDTQYF
TRBV7-6	NA	TRBJ2-3	many	TGTGCCAGCAGCTTAGGACAGACCACAGATACGCAGTATTTT	CASSLGQTTDTQYF
TRBV7-9	NA	TRBJ1-1	many	TGTGCCAGCAGCTTAGGTTCCAGTTACACTGAAGCTTTCTTT	CASSLGSSYTEAFF
TRBV7-9	TRBD1	TRBJ2-7	many	TGTGCCAGCAGCCTCGGACAGGGGGACCACGAGCAGTACTTC	CASSLGQGDHEQYF
TRBV11-2	NA	TRBJ2-7	many	TGTGCCAGCAGCTTAGCAGGGTACGGGTTTGGTGAGCAGTACTTC	CASSLAGYGFGEQYF
TRBV7-9	NA	TRBJ2-5	many	TGTGCCAGCAGCCTACGACAAGAGACCCAGTACTTC	CASSLRQETQYF
TRBV5-1	NA	TRBJ1-4	many	TGCGCCAGCAGCTTTAAAGACCCGAATGAAAAACTGTTTTTT	CASSFKDPNEKLFF
TRBV10-2	NA	TRBJ1-5	many	TGCGCCAGCAGTGAGGTGTCACCAAGAGGAACTCAGCCCCAGCATTTT	CASSEVSPRGTQPQHF
TRBV21-1	NA	TRBJ2-7	many	TGTGCCAGCACCCCGGACGGCTACGAGCAGTACTTC	CASTPDGYEQYF
TRBV5-1	NA	TRBJ2-1	many	TGCGCCAGCAGCCCGGACTACAATGAGCAGTTCTTC	CASSPDYNEQFF
TRBV27	NA	TRBJ2-2	many	TGTGCCAGTAGGGAAGAATCCGGGTCTAACTGGCCCGGGGAGCTGTTTTTT	CASREESGSNWPGELFF
TRBV28	NA	TRBJ1-1	many	TGTGCCAGCAGTTTCCTCAGTGAGATAGCTTTTGCTGAAGCTTTCTTT	CASSFLSEIAFAEAFF
TRBV3-1	TRBD1	TRBJ2-7	many	TGTGCCAGCAGCCTCCAGGGGGCGAACTACGAGCAGTACTTC	CASSLQGANYEQYF
TRBV29-1	NA	TRBJ2-5	many	TGCAGCGTTGAACGGGGGCGAGAGACCCAGTACTTC	CSVERGRETQYF
TRBV11-2	NA	TRBJ2-2	many	TGTGCCAGCAGCTTTGGGATTCTCGCGAACACCGGGGAGCTGTTTTTT	CASSFGILANTGELFF